The entry below gives a single T cell receptor beta chain sequence along with its context. The target of this receptor is not known. At one end, the junction sequence differs from germline, possibly due to a read error. The time point label of this sample denotes: after hematopoietic stem cell transplant. PRAID was marked by prominent immunodeficiency together with autoinflammation. Before TRB sequencing, the T-cell subsets, namely conventional T cells, CD8+ T cells, regulatory T cells, and T follicular helper cells, were sorted. The data are from a study of stem cell transplantation in POMP-related autoinflammatory disease (TCRdb year 2021). A note on the overall study: The study hypothesis was that defective thymoproteasomes impair MHC class I-dependent CD8+ T-cell differentiation and positive selection, which skews the TRB repertoire. Through one year post-transplant, neutrophils and platelets showed 100% donor engraftment on DNA chimerism analysis. The effect of POMP deficiency on T-cell receptor beta repertoire diversity and CDR3 characteristics was assessed by high-throughput TRB sequencing. Prior to transplant, the patients had skewing toward CD4+ naive T cells, low CD8+ T-cell proportions, and reduced T-cell cytokine secretion. The paper's findings and limits, for the study overall: Across all analyzed T-cell subsets, PRAID patients tended toward lower TRB diversity and higher clonality. In PRAID patients, the trend toward lower diversity and increased clonality reached statistical significance only for regulatory T cells. A restricted number of unique TRB V-J gene pairings was observed in PRAID patients.

CDR1 and CDR2, per the germline V gene (reference sequence), are SEHNR and FQNEAQ. From cysteine to phenylalanine, the CDR3 is 13 amino acids long. Solely the CDR3 DNA is kept, with 39 bases framed from the first base. The protocol used for the library was the immunoSEQ multiplex PCR assay. Per the authors' processing: Repertoire diversity was quantified with Shannon entropy, accounting for clonal size distribution. Clonotype distribution inequality was measured with the Gini-Simpson index (Simpson_1-D). What TCRdb holds here is the immuneACCESS table cut down to in-frame rearrangements. Part of the clones is not present; checked against another copy, under half of the missing clones reflect an unresolved V gene, and the others are unexplained. Clone size and the V and J calls come from that table; the DNA yielded D and trimming. The sample includes tens of thousands of clones, with approximately 91% observed a single time. Together, the top ten hold 0.5% to 0.85% of the sample.

The origin of this receptor is a human patient with POMP-related autoinflammation and immune dysregulation (PRAID). Some T cells may be donor cells from the graft after a transplant. Here the chain combines TRBV7-9 and TRBJ2-1; no D gene can be assigned with confidence. The material was CD4+ T cells from PBMCs, obtained after stem cell transplantation. The DNA reads TGTGCCAGCAGCTCTAGACTGTACAGTGAGCAGTTCTTC. This gives the protein CASSSRLYSEQFF. With the rest looked up from the reference TRBV7-9 and TRBJ2-1 genes rather than sequenced, the full variable domain is DTGVSQNPRHKITKRGQNVTFRCDPISEHNRLYWYRQTLGQGPEFLTYFQNEAQLEKSRLLSDRFSAERPKGSFSTLEIQRTEQGDSAMYLCASSSRLYSEQFFGPGTRLTVL.